The clone carrying this T cell receptor (beta chain) was detected only a few times. Its antigen remains unknown. The sample belongs to a study of beta chain features in type 1 diabetes. Study-wide findings and caveats: Although PCR might favor shorter templates, it would do so equally in patients and controls. Diminished insertions and augmented deletions at VDJ junctions characterized type 1 diabetes patients.

The CDR3 length is 13 residues. Germline lookup yields CDR1 SNHLY and CDR2 FYNNEI. V lost 8 bases and J 2 bases, leaving 12 bases between the germline ends. Of the isolated RNA, all was reverse transcribed, and so the sequenced material was expressed TCRB transcripts. Read counts averaged about 3.57 million for samples of naive, central memory and regulatory T cells. Clones were read by immunoSEQ multiplex PCR, and TCRdb kept only the in-frame ones, dropping some. The sample consists of approximately 37,000 clones, more than 40% of them appearing once. Each of the CD4+ naive, central memory, regulatory and stem cell-like memory populations was sorted via CD45RO/CCR7/CD25/CD127/CD95/CD27.

Sequencing was done on a sample of central memory CD4+ T cells from blood. This TCR was sampled from a woman younger than 35 in good health. The chain is built from TRBV2 and TRBJ1-2, with D tentatively TRBD1 (6 bases). CDR3 coding DNA: TGTGCCAGCTTCAGGGACATCAACTATGGCTACACCTTC. Translating it yields CASFRDINYGYTF.